Presented here are 15 T cell receptor beta chains from one specimen sequenced in a study of vaccination effects on CD4 cells after COVID-19. Measured with immunoSEQ multiplex PCR; TCRdb has only the in-frame clones, and not every one. The sample lists under 60,000 clones, over 50% occurring once. These TCRs' antigens remain unknown. Cultured cells yielded isolated CD4+ T cells after approximately nine days. Sequenced material: CD4+ T cells from PBMCs cultured without peptide, taken before COVID-19 vaccination. These receptors were obtained from a human donor who received a COVID-19 vaccine.

This chain joins TRBV5-5 and TRBJ1-4, with D perhaps TRBD1 (5 bases). From germline, CDR1 is SGHKS and CDR2 YYEKEE (reference sequence). Trimming stripped 2 bases from V and 2 bases from J, with 22 bases between. The CDR3 runs 19 residues. For the CDR3, the DNA is TGTGCCAGCAGCTTAACGACCAACACTTTCCGGGGCACTAATGAAAAACTGTTTTTT. This codes for CASSLTTNTFRGTNEKLFF.

CDR3 in amino acids: CASSLRGPSGNTIYF. CDR3 bases: TGTGCCAGCAGCCTTAGAGGCCCCTCTGGAAACACCATATATTTT. The rearrangement links TRBV7-2 to TRBJ1-3; D is unresolved. This CDR3 contains 15 residues. V shed 5 bases and J shed 0 bases, with 11 bases lying between them. Germline V gene lookup returns CDR1 SGHTA and CDR2 FQGNSA. The full variable domain, with the rest looked up from reference TRBV7-2 and TRBJ1-3, is GAGVSQSPSNKVTEKGKDVELRCDPISGHTALYWYRQSLGQGLEFLIYFQGNSAPDKSGLPSDRFSAERTGGSVSTLTIQRTQQEDSAVYLCASSLRGPSGNTIYFGEGSWLTVV.

J is TRBJ1-2 and V is TRBV27; D is unresolved. The germline CDR1 and CDR2 sequences are MNHEY and SMNVEV (reference sequence). V was pared by 3 bases and J by 7 bases, with 12 bases between. The CDR3 sequence is 13 residues long. The CDR3 DNA reads TGTGCCAGCAGTTTCGGCGGCAGTGGTGGCTACACCTTC. This codes for CASSFGGSGGYTF.

The V gene is TRBV6-5, the J gene TRBJ1-6; 7 bases align to TRBD1. The CDR3 is 15 amino acids. Germline values: CDR1 MNHEY, CDR2 SVGAGI. With 6 bases clipped from V and 0 bases from J, the junction kept 2 bases outside the gene matches. Here the CDR3 reads CASRTGNSYNSPLHF. The CDR3 DNA is TGTGCCAGCAGGACAGGGAACTCCTATAATTCACCCCTCCACTTT.

This clone was observed once. The rearrangement links TRBV5-5 to TRBJ1-4; 8 bases agree with TRBD1. With 4 bases clipped from V and 7 bases from J, the junction kept 6 bases outside the gene matches. This CDR3 has 14 amino acids. Germline assignment: CDR1 SGHKS and CDR2 YYEKEE (reference sequence). CDR3 sequence: CASSLGQGSEKLFF. DNA for the CDR3: TGTGCCAGCAGCCTCGGACAGGGAAGTGAAAAACTGTTTTTT.

The rearrangement joins TRBV29-1 to TRBJ1-1; possibly TRBD1 for D (5 bases). The CDR3 consists of 14 residues. V was trimmed by 3 bases and J by 4 bases, leaving 15 bases between them. The germline CDR1 and CDR2 sequences are SQVTM and ANQGSEA. This CDR3 reads CSVELSGQGTEAFF. The CDR3 nucleotides are TGCAGCGTTGAGCTCTCGGGGCAGGGCACTGAAGCTTTCTTT.

The genes are TRBV7-9 and TRBJ2-5, with D perhaps TRBD1 (6 bases). The CDR3 extends over 17 amino acids. The V gene's germline CDR1 is SEHNR and CDR2 FQNEAQ (reference sequence). Trimming left V 5 bases short and J 1 base short, with 20 bases between. The DNA of the CDR3 is TGTGCCAGCAGCCCGGGTACAGGGCTTAAACTCCAAGAGACCCAGTACTTC. This sequence encodes CASSPGTGLKLQETQYF.

This clone was picked up one time. This chain connects TRBV28 to TRBJ2-1; D might be TRBD1 or TRBD2, each matching 5 bases. V shed 6 bases and J shed 4 bases, with 16 bases lying between them. The germline CDR1 and CDR2 sequences are MDHEN and SYDVKM. The CDR3 contains 15 residues. The CDR3 DNA follows: TGTGCCAGCAGCCGGGGAACAGGAATATACAATGAGCAGTTCTTC. Its protein product is CASSRGTGIYNEQFF.

The gene calls are TRBV7-9 and TRBJ2-2; 7 nucleotides line up with TRBD1. The CDR3 has 16 residues. The V gene's germline CDR1 is SEHNR and CDR2 FQNEAQ (reference sequence). The V segment lost 5 bases and the J segment 7 bases; nucleotides outside the gene matches: 13. In DNA, the CDR3 is TGTGCCAGCAGCCCCTGGACAGGAGGCTGGGGCGGGGAGCTGTTTTTT. Translating gives CASSPWTGGWGGELFF.

The chain employs TRBV6-5 and TRBJ1-1; maybe TRBD1 (5 bases). From germline, CDR1 is MNHEY and CDR2 SVGAGI. The V end was cut by 6 bases, the J end by 3 bases, with 17 bases between. This CDR3 contains 15 residues. CDR3 sequence reads: CASRPGAPLDTEAFF. For the CDR3, the DNA is TGTGCCAGCAGACCTGGGGCCCCACTAGACACTGAAGCTTTCTTT.

This clone occurred once. The chain carries TRBV27 and TRBJ1-1; tentatively, D is TRBD1 (6 bases). V dropped 0 bases and J dropped 5 bases, with 13 bases sitting between them. CDR1 and CDR2 (germline): MNHEY, SMNVEV (reference sequence). CDR3 length: 15 amino acids. This CDR3 reads CASSLSARGLTEAFF. The CDR3 nucleotides read TGTGCCAGCAGTTTATCGGCCCGGGGGCTGACTGAAGCTTTCTTT.

V usage is TRBV11-2 and J usage is TRBJ2-3; possibly TRBD1 for D (5 bases). The CDR3 has 15 residues. V shed 5 bases and J shed 0 bases, with 12 bases lying between them. The germline V gene encodes CDR1 SGHAT and CDR2 FQNNGV. DNA for the CDR3: TGTGCCAGCAGCCGTAACCGACAGAGCACAGATACGCAGTATTTT. This sequence encodes CASSRNRQSTDTQYF.

CDR3 protein: CAWSPTGAGVTYEQYF. The CDR3, as DNA: TGTGCCTGGAGTCCAACGGGGGCGGGAGTTACGTACGAGCAGTACTTC. This chain connects TRBV30 to TRBJ2-7; the D gene is possibly TRBD2 (7 bases). V lost 2 bases to trimming and J lost 4 bases, with 21 bases between them. There are 16 residues in the CDR3. CDR1 GTSNPN and CDR2 SVGIG come from the germline V gene (reference sequence).

The chain combines TRBV19 with TRBJ2-6; D ambiguous. Germline values: CDR1 LNHDA, CDR2 SQIVND (reference sequence). The CDR3 is 15 residues long. V was cut by 5 bases and J by 0 bases, with 8 bases left in between. CDR3 sequence: CASSPRGSGANVLTF. Here the CDR3 DNA reads TGTGCCAGTAGTCCCCGCGGCTCTGGGGCCAACGTCCTGACTTTC.

This clone was picked up one time. The gene calls are TRBV24-1 and TRBJ2-1, with D perhaps given as TRBD1 or TRBD2 (5 bases each). V lost 4 bases to trimming and J lost 0 bases, with 12 bases between them. This CDR3 contains 16 residues. Germline CDR1 reads KGHDR; CDR2 reads SFDVKD. The CDR3 DNA is TGTGCCACCAGTGACCGGGGCCGTAGCTCCTACAATGAGCAGTTCTTC. It translates to CATSDRGRSSYNEQFF.